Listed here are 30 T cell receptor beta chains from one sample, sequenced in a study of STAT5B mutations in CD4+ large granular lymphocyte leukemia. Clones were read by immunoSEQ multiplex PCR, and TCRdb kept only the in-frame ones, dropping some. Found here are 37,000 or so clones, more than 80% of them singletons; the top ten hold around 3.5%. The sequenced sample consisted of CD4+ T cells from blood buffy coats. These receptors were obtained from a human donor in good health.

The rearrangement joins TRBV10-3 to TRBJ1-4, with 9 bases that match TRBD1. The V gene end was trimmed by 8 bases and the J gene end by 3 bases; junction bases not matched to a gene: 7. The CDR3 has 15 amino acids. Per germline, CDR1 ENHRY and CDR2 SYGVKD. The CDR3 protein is CAIGGQGRANEKLFF. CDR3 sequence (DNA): TGTGCCATCGGAGGACAGGGGAGGGCTAATGAAAAACTGTTTTTT.

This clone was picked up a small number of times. The CDR3 DNA reads as TGTGCCAGCGGGCGGCAAGAGTACGAGCAGTACTTC. Its protein product is CASGRQEYEQYF. This chain uses TRBV7-9 with TRBJ2-7, with no clear D. V gave up 8 bases and J gave up 4 bases, with 12 bases separating them. The CDR3 runs to 12 residues. Germline V gene sequence: CDR1 SEHNR, CDR2 FQNEAQ (reference sequence).

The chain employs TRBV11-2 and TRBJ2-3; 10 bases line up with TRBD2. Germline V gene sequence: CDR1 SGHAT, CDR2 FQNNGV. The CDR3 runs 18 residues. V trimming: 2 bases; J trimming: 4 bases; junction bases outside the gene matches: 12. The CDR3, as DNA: TGTGCCAGCAGCTTACCCCGTGGGAGCGGGAGGGTCGCAGATACGCAGTATTTT. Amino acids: CASSLPRGSGRVADTQYF.

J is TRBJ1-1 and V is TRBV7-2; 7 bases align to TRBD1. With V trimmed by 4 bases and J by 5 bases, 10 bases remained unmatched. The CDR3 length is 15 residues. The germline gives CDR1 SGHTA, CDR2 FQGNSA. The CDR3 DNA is TGTGCCAGCAGCTACAAGGGGGCGAGTAATACTGAAGCTTTCTTT. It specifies CASSYKGASNTEAFF.

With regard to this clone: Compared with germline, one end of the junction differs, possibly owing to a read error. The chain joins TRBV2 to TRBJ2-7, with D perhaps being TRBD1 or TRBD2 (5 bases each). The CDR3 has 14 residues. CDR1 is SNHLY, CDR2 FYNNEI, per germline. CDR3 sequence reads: CVSKGNTWDDEQYF. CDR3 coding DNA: TGTGTCAGCAAGGGGAACACTTGGGACGACGAGCAGTACTTC.

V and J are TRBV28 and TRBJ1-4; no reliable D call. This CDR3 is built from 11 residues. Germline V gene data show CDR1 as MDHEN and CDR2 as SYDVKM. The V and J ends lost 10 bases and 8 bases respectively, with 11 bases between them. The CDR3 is CATSFGEKLFF. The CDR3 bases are TGTGCCACATCTTTCGGAGAAAAACTGTTTTTT.

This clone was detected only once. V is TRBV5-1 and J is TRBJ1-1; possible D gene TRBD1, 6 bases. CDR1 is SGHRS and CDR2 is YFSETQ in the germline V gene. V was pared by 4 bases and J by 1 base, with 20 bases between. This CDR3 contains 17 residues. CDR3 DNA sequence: TGCGCCAGCAGCCGCGGACAGTTCGGGCTTGGGAACACTGAAGCTTTCTTT. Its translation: CASSRGQFGLGNTEAFF. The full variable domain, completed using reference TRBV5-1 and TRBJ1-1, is KAGVTQTPRYLIKTRGQQVTLSCSPISGHRSVSWYQQTPGQGLQFLFEYFSETQRNKGNFPGRFSGRQFSNSRSEMNVSTLELGDSALYLCASSRGQFGLGNTEAFFGQGTRLTVV.

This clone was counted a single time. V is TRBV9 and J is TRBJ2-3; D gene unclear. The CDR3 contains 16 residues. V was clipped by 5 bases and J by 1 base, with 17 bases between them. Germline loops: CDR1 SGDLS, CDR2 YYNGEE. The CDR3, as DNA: TGTGCCAGCAGTCCCTTCGCCATGGCAGGCACAGATACGCAGTATTTT. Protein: CASSPFAMAGTDTQYF.

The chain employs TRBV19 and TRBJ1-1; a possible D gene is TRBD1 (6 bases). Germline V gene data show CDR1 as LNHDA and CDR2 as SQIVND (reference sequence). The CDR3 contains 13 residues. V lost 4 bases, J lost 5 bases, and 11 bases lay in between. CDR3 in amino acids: CASSKAGVTEAFF. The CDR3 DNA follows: TGTGCCAGTAGTAAGGCAGGGGTGACTGAAGCTTTCTTT.

CDR3 region: CASSISRDRPYEQYF. For the CDR3, the DNA is TGTGCCAGTAGTATCTCCCGGGACAGGCCCTACGAGCAGTACTTC. This sequence joins TRBV19 and TRBJ2-7, with TRBD1 matching over 8 bases. The CDR3 has 15 amino acids. V shed 3 bases and J 2 bases; nucleotides not matched to a gene: 6. Germline CDR1 is LNHDA and CDR2 is SQIVND (reference sequence).

The CDR3 region has the DNA TGTGCCAGCAGCCAAGAAACTAGCGGGGGGTCTTCGGAGACCCAGTACTTC. It encodes CASSQETSGGSSETQYF. The rearrangement links TRBV4-2 to TRBJ2-5; TRBD2 matches 12 bases. J was trimmed by 5 bases and V by 0 bases; bases with no gene match: 7. This CDR3 spans 17 amino acids. From germline, CDR1 is LGHNA and CDR2 YNFKEQ.

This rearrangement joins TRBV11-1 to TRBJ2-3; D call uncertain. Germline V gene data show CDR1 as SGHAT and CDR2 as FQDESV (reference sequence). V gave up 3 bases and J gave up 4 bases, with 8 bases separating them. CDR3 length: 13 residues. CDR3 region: CASSFQTPDTQYF. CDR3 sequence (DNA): TGTGCCAGCAGCTTCCAAACTCCAGATACGCAGTATTTT.

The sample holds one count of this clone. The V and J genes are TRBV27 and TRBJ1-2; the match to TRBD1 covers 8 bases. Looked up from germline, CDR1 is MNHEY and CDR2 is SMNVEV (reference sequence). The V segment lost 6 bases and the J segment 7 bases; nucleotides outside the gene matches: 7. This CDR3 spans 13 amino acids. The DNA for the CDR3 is TGTGCCAGCAGGGCGTTTACAGGGGGTGGCTACACCTTC. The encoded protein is CASRAFTGGGYTF.

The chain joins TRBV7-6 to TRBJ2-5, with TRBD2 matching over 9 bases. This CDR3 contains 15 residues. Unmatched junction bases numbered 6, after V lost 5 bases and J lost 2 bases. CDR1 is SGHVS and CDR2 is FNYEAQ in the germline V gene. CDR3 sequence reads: CASSLGAGGQETQYF. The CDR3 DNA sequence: TGTGCCAGCAGCCTAGGGGCGGGGGGGCAAGAGACCCAGTACTTC.

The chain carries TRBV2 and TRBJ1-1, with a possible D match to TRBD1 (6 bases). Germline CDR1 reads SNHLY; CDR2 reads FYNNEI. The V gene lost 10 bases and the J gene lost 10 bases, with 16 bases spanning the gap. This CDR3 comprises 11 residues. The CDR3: CATSNRGPAFF. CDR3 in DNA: TGTGCCACCTCCAATCGGGGGCCAGCTTTCTTT.

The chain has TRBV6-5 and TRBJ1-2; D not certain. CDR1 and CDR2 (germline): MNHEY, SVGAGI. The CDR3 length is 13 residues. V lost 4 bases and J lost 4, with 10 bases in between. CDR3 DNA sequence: TGTGCCAGCAGTTTCGACGGACCCTATGGCTACACCTTC. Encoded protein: CASSFDGPYGYTF.

CDR3 sequence reads: CASSFSVGPKNIQYF. The CDR3 DNA reads TGTGCCAGCAGCTTTTCTGTCGGTCCCAAAAACATTCAGTACTTC. This rearrangement joins TRBV11-1 to TRBJ2-4, with D uncertain. Germline V lookup: CDR1 SGHAT, CDR2 FQDESV (reference sequence). The CDR3 covers 15 residues. V was pared by 3 bases and J by 2 bases, with 11 bases between.

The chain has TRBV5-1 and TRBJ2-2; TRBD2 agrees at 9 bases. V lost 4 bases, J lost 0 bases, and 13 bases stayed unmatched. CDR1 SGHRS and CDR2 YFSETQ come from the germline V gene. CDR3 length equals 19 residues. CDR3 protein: CASSPLSSGSLANTGELFF. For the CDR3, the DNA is TGCGCCAGCAGCCCTCTAAGTAGCGGGAGCCTCGCGAACACCGGGGAGCTGTTTTTT.

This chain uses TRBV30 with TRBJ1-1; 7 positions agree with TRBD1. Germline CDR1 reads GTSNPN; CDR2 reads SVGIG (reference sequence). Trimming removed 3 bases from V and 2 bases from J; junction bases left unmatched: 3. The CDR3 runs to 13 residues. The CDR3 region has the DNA TGTGCCTGGAGGCGGGACAGCAACACTGAAGCTTTCTTT. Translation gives CAWRRDSNTEAFF.

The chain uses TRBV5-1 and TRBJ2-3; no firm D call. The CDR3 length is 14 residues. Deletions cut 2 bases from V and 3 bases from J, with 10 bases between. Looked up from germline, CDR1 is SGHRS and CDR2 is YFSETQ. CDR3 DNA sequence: TGCGCCAGCAGCTTTACCGAACCAACAGATACGCAGTATTTT. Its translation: CASSFTEPTDTQYF.

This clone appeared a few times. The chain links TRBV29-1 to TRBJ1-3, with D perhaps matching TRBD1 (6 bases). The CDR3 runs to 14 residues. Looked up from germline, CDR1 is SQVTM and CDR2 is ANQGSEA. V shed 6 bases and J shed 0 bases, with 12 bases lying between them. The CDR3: CSVSRDTSGNTIYF. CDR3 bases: TGCAGCGTCTCCAGGGACACCTCTGGAAACACCATATATTTT.

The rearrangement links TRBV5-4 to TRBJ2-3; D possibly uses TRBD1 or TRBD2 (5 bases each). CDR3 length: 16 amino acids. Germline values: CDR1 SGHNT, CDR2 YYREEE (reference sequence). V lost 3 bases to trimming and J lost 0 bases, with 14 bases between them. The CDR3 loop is CASSYPGWGSTDTQYF. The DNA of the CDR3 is TGTGCCAGCAGCTACCCCGGGTGGGGGAGCACAGATACGCAGTATTTT.

The chain's CDR3 is CASTPGLGGADTQYF. Written as DNA, the CDR3 is TGTGCCAGCACCCCGGGTTTGGGCGGGGCAGATACGCAGTATTTT. The rearrangement uses TRBV18 and TRBJ2-3, with D perhaps matching TRBD2 (6 bases). Trimming pared 8 bases from V and 4 bases from J, leaving 19 bases between. Germline CDR1 and CDR2: KGHSH and LQKENI. There are 15 residues in the CDR3.

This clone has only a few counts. The CDR3 DNA reads TGTGCCAGCAGACTAGTGGGAGTATACAATGAGCAGTTCTTC. Translation: CASRLVGVYNEQFF. The chain employs TRBV19 and TRBJ2-1; possible D gene TRBD2, 6 bases. Trimming removed 9 bases at V and 4 bases at J, with 16 bases between. The germline gives CDR1 LNHDA, CDR2 SQIVND (reference sequence). The CDR3 has 14 amino acids.

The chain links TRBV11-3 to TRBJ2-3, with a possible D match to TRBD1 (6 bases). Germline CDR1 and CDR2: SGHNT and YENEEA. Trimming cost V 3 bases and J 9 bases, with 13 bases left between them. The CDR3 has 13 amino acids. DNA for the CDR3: TGTGCCAGCAGCTTGGGGTCCGGGACAACGCAGTATTTT. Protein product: CASSLGSGTTQYF.

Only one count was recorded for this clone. The CDR3 loop reads CASSPLIGQGAMNTEAFF. CDR3 nucleotide sequence: TGTGCCAGCTCACCTTTAATTGGTCAGGGGGCGATGAACACTGAAGCTTTCTTT. The J gene is TRBJ1-1, the V gene TRBV18, with TRBD1 matching 8 bases. V lost 3 bases and J lost 0; bases outside the gene matches: 12. The CDR3 has 18 residues. CDR1 is KGHSH and CDR2 is LQKENI in the germline V gene.

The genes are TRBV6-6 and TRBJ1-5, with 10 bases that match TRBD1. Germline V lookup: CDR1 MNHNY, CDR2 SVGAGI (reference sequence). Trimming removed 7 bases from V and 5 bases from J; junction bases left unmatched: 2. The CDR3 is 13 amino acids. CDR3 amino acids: CASNGQGDQPQHF. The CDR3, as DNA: TGTGCCAGCAACGGACAGGGGGATCAGCCCCAGCATTTT.

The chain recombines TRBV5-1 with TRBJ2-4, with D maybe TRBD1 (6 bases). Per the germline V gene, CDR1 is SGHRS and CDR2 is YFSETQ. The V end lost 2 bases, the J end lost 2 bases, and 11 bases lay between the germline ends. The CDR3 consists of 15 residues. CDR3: CASSFSTGTKNIQYF. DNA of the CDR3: TGCGCCAGCAGCTTTTCAACAGGGACCAAAAACATTCAGTACTTC. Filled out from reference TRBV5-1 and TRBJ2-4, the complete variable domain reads KAGVTQTPRYLIKTRGQQVTLSCSPISGHRSVSWYQQTPGQGLQFLFEYFSETQRNKGNFPGRFSGRQFSNSRSEMNVSTLELGDSALYLCASSFSTGTKNIQYFGAGTRLSVL.

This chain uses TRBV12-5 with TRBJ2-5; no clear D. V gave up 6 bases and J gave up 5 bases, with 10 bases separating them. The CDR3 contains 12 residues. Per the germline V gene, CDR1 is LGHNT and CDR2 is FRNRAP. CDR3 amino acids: CASGQLRETQYF. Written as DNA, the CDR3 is TGTGCTAGTGGCCAGCTGAGGGAGACCCAGTACTTC.

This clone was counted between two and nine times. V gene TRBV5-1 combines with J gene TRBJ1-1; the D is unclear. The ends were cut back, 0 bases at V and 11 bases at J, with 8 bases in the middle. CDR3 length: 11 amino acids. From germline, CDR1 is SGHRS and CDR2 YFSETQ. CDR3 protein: CASSLGGSAFF. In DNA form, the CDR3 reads TGCGCCAGCAGCTTGGGGGGATCGGCTTTCTTT.